Listed below are T cell receptor beta chains from one sample, sequenced in a study of shared clonotypes between healthy human individuals. Libraries were prepared by immunoSEQ multiplex PCR; TCRdb keeps only in-frame clonotypes and omits some of them. Here the sample spans some 2.3 million clones, 93% being singletons. The source material was naive CD4+ T cells from PBMCs. These TCRs come from a man aged 18 to 30 in good health. Some clones in this sample may be carry-over from other donors' samples. CDR3s include the opening cysteine and the closing phenylalanine or tryptophan. Each record gives: V gene, J gene, clone size, CDR3 length, D gene, CDR3 protein, CDR3 DNA. The D gene is left open where the match is weak. Clone size is given for some rows only: seen once, a few or many times, or a class if the clone is expanded.

TRBV5-1,TRBJ2-7,-,12,-,CASRGGTYEQYF,TGCGCCAGCAGGGGCGGAACCTACGAGCAGTACTTC
TRBV6-6,TRBJ2-2,-,15,TRBD2,CASRPGGANTGELFF,TGTGCCAGCAGGCCTGGGGGGGCGAACACCGGGGAGCTGTTTTTT
TRBV5-1,TRBJ2-7,-,13,TRBD1,CASSLQGGGEQYF,TGCGCCAGCAGTCTACAGGGGGGCGGCGAGCAGTACTTC
TRBV28,TRBJ2-7,-,14,-,CASTPGGAGYEQYF,TGTGCCAGCACCCCAGGAGGGGCGGGCTACGAGCAGTACTTC
TRBV5-4,TRBJ2-3,-,15,TRBD2,CASSSLAGGPYTQYF,TGTGCCAGCAGCTCCCTAGCGGGAGGGCCGTATACGCAGTATTTT
TRBV7-3,TRBJ2-3,-,14,-,CASQTLLSTDTQYF,TGTGCCAGCCAAACCCTGTTATCCACAGATACGCAGTATTTT
TRBV21-1,TRBJ1-5,-,16,-,CASSKHRDRGYQPQHF,TGTGCCAGCAGCAAGCACCGGGACAGGGGATATCAGCCCCAGCATTTT
TRBV6-6,TRBJ2-1,-,15,TRBD2,CASSLLAAEYNEQFF,TGTGCCAGCAGCCTACTAGCGGCCGAATACAATGAGCAGTTCTTC
TRBV4-1,TRBJ2-7,-,16,-,CASSQERVRVFSEQYF,TGCGCCAGCAGCCAAGAGAGGGTCAGGGTATTCTCCGAGCAGTACTTC
TRBV5-1,TRBJ2-7,-,15,TRBD1,CASSLDGAPGGEQYF,TGCGCCAGCAGCTTGGACGGGGCCCCAGGGGGAGAGCAGTACTTC
TRBV5-5,TRBJ1-3,-,15,-,CASSLEGNSGNTIYF,TGTGCCAGCAGCTTGGAGGGGAACTCTGGAAACACCATATATTTT
TRBV11-2,TRBJ1-5,-,13,-,CASSPSTGAPQHF,TGTGCCAGCAGCCCTTCCACGGGGGCGCCCCAGCATTTT
TRBV27,TRBJ1-2,-,16,-,CASSFRGAGGSYGYTF,TGTGCCAGCAGTTTCAGGGGCGCCGGTGGCTCCTATGGCTACACCTTC
TRBV18,TRBJ2-6,-,16,-,CASSLGLISGANVLTF,TGTGCCAGCTCACTGGGACTGATCTCTGGGGCCAACGTCCTGACTTTC
TRBV28,TRBJ2-7,-,15,-,CASSTSGGRFYEQYF,TGTGCCAGCAGTACCTCCGGGGGGCGGTTTTACGAGCAGTACTTC
TRBV5-1,TRBJ2-5,-,13,-,CASSLIGKETQYF,TGCGCCAGCAGCTTAATAGGGAAGGAGACCCAGTACTTC
TRBV5-1,TRBJ1-1,-,13,-,CASSLGRYTEAFF,TGCGCCAGCAGCTTGGGCCGGTACACTGAAGCTTTCTTT
TRBV28,TRBJ2-7,-,14,TRBD1,CASRMTGGVREQYF,TGTGCCAGCAGGATGACAGGGGGGGTGAGGGAGCAGTACTTC
TRBV2,TRBJ2-1,-,16,TRBD2,CASRASVLAGGGEQFF,TGTGCCAGCAGGGCCTCCGTACTAGCGGGAGGGGGTGAGCAGTTCTTC
TRBV19,TRBJ2-7,once,16,TRBD2,CASSRLAGGSTYEQYF,TGTGCCAGTAGTAGACTAGCGGGAGGGTCCACCTACGAGCAGTACTTC
TRBV29-1,TRBJ2-1,-,14,-,CSVLLQVNYNEQFF,TGCAGCGTTTTATTACAGGTGAACTACAATGAGCAGTTCTTC
TRBV5-1,TRBJ1-2,-,15,TRBD1,CASSSGTGEFRGYTF,TGCGCCAGCAGCTCCGGGACAGGGGAATTTCGTGGCTACACCTTC
TRBV10-3,TRBJ2-7,-,13,-,CAISELGRGEQYF,TGTGCCATCAGTGAGTTAGGGCGGGGCGAGCAGTACTTC
TRBV27,TRBJ2-5,-,14,-,CASSAWDFQETQYF,TGTGCCAGCAGTGCCTGGGACTTCCAGGAGACCCAGTACTTC
TRBV2,TRBJ1-4,-,14,TRBD1,CASSVLTGREKLFF,TGTGCCAGCAGTGTTTTGACAGGGAGGGAAAAACTGTTTTTT
TRBV9,TRBJ2-7,-,15,-,CASSVDRAPVYEQYF,TGTGCCAGCAGCGTTGACCGAGCCCCGGTGTACGAGCAGTACTTC
TRBV4-1,TRBJ1-2,-,14,-,CASSQGAGADGYTF,TGCGCCAGCAGCCAAGGGGCGGGAGCGGATGGCTACACCTTC
TRBV28,TRBJ1-6,-,15,-,CASRSDSTGNSPLHF,TGTGCCAGCAGGTCGGACAGCACGGGTAATTCACCCCTCCACTTT
TRBV28,TRBJ1-2,-,23,-,CASRQTPGTGGINYQRTNYGYTF,TGTGCCAGCAGACAGACCCCCGGGACCGGTGGGATAAATTATCAGCGAACTAACTATGGCTACACCTTC
TRBV4-1,TRBJ1-1,-,13,-,CASSQVRAPEAFF,TGCGCCAGCAGCCAAGTTCGAGCGCCTGAAGCTTTCTTT
TRBV11-2,TRBJ2-3,-,15,TRBD1,CASSHDRALTDTQYF,TGTGCCAGCAGCCATGACAGGGCCTTGACAGATACGCAGTATTTT
TRBV2,TRBJ1-4,-,14,TRBD1,CASSDQGAPGKLFF,TGTGCCAGCAGTGACCAGGGGGCGCCAGGAAAACTGTTTTTT
TRBV5-1,TRBJ2-3,-,15,-,CASRYRDLNTDTQYF,TGCGCCAGCAGATATCGGGACTTAAACACAGATACGCAGTATTTT
TRBV25-1,TRBJ1-4,-,14,-,CASSEGGVEEKLFF,TGTGCCAGCAGTGAAGGAGGGGTTGAGGAAAAACTGTTTTTT
TRBV6-6,TRBJ1-6,-,14,TRBD1,CASTDGTGNSPLHF,TGTGCCAGCACCGATGGGACAGGGAATTCACCCCTCCACTTT
TRBV28,TRBJ2-5,-,16,TRBD2,CASRPTSSGSFGTQYF,TGTGCCAGCAGGCCTACTTCTAGCGGGAGTTTTGGGACCCAGTACTTC
TRBV27,TRBJ2-7,-,15,-,CASTPWGGRAHEQYF,TGTGCCAGCACCCCTTGGGGTGGCAGGGCCCACGAGCAGTACTTC
TRBV21-1,TRBJ2-5,-,16,-,CASPPGGSYNQETQYF,TGTGCCAGTCCCCCGGGGGGGTCCTATAACCAAGAGACCCAGTACTTC
TRBV6-5,TRBJ2-2,-,14,-,CASRQRPDTGELFF,TGTGCCAGCAGACAACGACCGGACACCGGGGAGCTGTTTTTT
TRBV21-1,TRBJ2-2,-,16,-,CASSKVGSGRTGELFF,TGTGCCAGCAGCAAAGTCGGTAGCGGGAGAACCGGGGAGCTGTTTTTT
TRBV11-3,TRBJ2-1,-,13,-,CASSPNSEGEQFF,TGTGCCAGCAGCCCGAATAGCGAGGGTGAGCAGTTCTTC
TRBV5-4,TRBJ2-4,-,15,TRBD2,CASSQRGGPKNIQYF,TGTGCCAGCAGCCAACGGGGGGGCCCCAAAAACATTCAGTACTTC
TRBV5-1,TRBJ2-7,-,14,TRBD2,CASSPGLPSYEQYF,TGCGCCAGCAGCCCGGGACTACCATCCTACGAGCAGTACTTC
TRBV19,TRBJ2-5,once,15,TRBD1,CASSLTQGAQETQYF,TGTGCCAGTAGTTTGACACAGGGGGCCCAAGAGACCCAGTACTTC
TRBV2,TRBJ1-1,-,17,-,CASRSGGPGSGHTEAFF,TGTGCCAGCAGATCAGGTGGGCCAGGGTCCGGCCACACTGAAGCTTTCTTT
TRBV5-8,TRBJ1-3,-,13,-,CASSLEHLNTIYF,TGTGCCAGCAGCTTGGAGCACTTAAACACCATATATTTT
TRBV6-1,TRBJ1-5,few,13,-,CASSVNLQQPQHF,TGTGCCAGCAGTGTGAACCTTCAGCAGCCCCAGCATTTT
TRBV6-6,TRBJ2-3,-,16,TRBD2,CASSTALAGGPNTQYF,TGTGCCAGCAGTACCGCCCTAGCGGGAGGGCCGAATACGCAGTATTTT
TRBV28,TRBJ1-2,-,16,-,CASSFSGGRSSYGYTF,TGTGCCAGCAGTTTTTCGGGGGGGCGAAGTAGCTATGGCTACACCTTC
TRBV29-1,TRBJ1-1,-,12,-,CSVGEGDTEAFF,TGCAGCGTTGGGGAGGGAGACACTGAAGCTTTCTTT
TRBV10-1,TRBJ2-3,once,15,-,CASSTRAMGTDTQYF,TGCGCCAGCAGCACCAGGGCAATGGGCACAGATACGCAGTATTTT
TRBV28,TRBJ2-1,-,13,TRBD2,CASSRPRGGEQFF,TGTGCCAGCAGTCGGCCCCGGGGGGGTGAGCAGTTCTTC
TRBV11-2,TRBJ1-1,-,15,-,CASSRPGNLWTEAFF,TGTGCCAGCAGCCGGCCAGGGAATCTTTGGACTGAAGCTTTCTTT
TRBV19,TRBJ1-4,-,14,-,CASSRPGLDEKLFF,TGTGCCAGTAGCCGCCCGGGCCTTGATGAAAAACTGTTTTTT
TRBV27,TRBJ2-1,once,19,-,CASSPLRERLIGSYNEQFF,TGTGCCAGCAGTCCCCTCCGGGAGAGACTGATCGGCTCCTACAATGAGCAGTTCTTC
TRBV5-4,TRBJ2-1,-,16,-,CASSLGHPLGYNEQFF,TGTGCCAGCAGCTTGGGGCACCCTCTGGGGTACAATGAGCAGTTCTTC